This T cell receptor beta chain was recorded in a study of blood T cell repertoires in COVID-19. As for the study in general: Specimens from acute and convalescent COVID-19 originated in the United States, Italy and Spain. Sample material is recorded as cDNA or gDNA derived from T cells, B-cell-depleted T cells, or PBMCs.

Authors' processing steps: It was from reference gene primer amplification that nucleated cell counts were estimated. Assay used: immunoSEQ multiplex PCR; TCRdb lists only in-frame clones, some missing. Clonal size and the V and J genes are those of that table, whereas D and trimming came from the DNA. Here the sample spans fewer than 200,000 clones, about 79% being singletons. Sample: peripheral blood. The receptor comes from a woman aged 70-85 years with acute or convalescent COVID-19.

The CDR3 DNA follows: TGTGCCAGCAGCTTAACGAGCGGCCAAGAGACCCAGTACTTC. The encoded protein is CASSLTSGQETQYF. The V gene is TRBV7-3, the J gene TRBJ2-5, with D possibly matching TRBD2 (5 bases). The V end was cut by 0 bases, the J end by 1 base, with 6 bases between. CDR1 SGHTA and CDR2 FQGTGA come from the germline V gene. This CDR3 region has 14 residues.